This T cell receptor (beta chain) was captured by sequencing in a study of T cells after yellow fever vaccination. CDR1 and CDR2 (germline): LGHNA, YSLEER. The V end lost 1 base, the J end lost 0 bases, and 9 bases lay between the germline ends. This CDR3 is built from 16 residues. TCRdb independently ran MiXCR on the 5' RACE reads; one entry per CDR3 protein. The table has 30,000 to 40,000 distinct CDR3 sequences, around 6.7% seen once. The material sequenced was PBMCs, either bulk or a sorted T-cell subset (CD4+, CD8+, memory, or dextramer-sorted; not recorded which), taken on the day of the first yellow fever vaccination. The chain links TRBV4-3 to TRBJ1-4; D is unresolved. The receptor was derived from a man younger than 35 who received the YFV17D yellow fever vaccine. This chain's CDR3 is CASSQVHLATNEKLFF. The CDR3 coding sequence is TGCGCCAGCAGCCAAGTCCACCTTGCAACTAATGAAAAACTGTTTTTT.